The source of this T cell receptor beta chain is a study of T cells in localized non-small cell lung cancer. The CDR3 contains 11 residues. V was clipped by 4 bases and J by 9 bases, with 7 bases between them. Germline V gene lookup returns CDR1 MGHDK and CDR2 SYGVNS. In the case of this clone: Its matching antigen is unknown.

Libraries were prepared by immunoSEQ multiplex PCR; TCRdb keeps only in-frame clonotypes and omits some of them. The sample lists about 28,000 clones, 91% occurring once. Whole-study findings and limits: An association was observed between higher blood T cell density and longer overall survival. Detection in adjacent lung was observed for a median approximately 52 of the top 100 tumor clones.

This TCR came from a female donor at least 60 years old with stage I lung adenocarcinoma. This specimen consisted of peripheral blood, obtained before any cancer treatment. J is TRBJ2-1 and V is TRBV25-1; D is unclear. The CDR3 bases are TGTGCCAGCAGTGTTACCACTGAGCAGTTCTTC. It specifies CASSVTTEQFF.